This TCR gamma chain was identified during a study of gammadelta T cells in human blood. TCRdb reran clone calling via CATT on the RT-PCR reads. The data contain around 200 gamma-chain clones, about 5% of them singletons. Points from the study as a whole: Microbial exposure appeared to drive polyclonal γδ T cell expansion after birth.

The CDR3 extends over 16 amino acids. J was trimmed by 7 bases and V by 0 bases; bases with no gene match: 3. The germline V gene has CDR1 GITISATS and CDR2 ISYDGTV (reference sequence). This clone is classed as large. Its specificity is not known. Other DNA variants within this sample encode the same CDR3. This chain uses TRGV9 with TRGJP. The source of this sequence is a human donor. Sequenced input: Vgamma9Vdelta2 gamma-delta T cells from adult blood. The CDR3 spells CALWEVRELGKKIKVF. DNA of the CDR3: TGTGCCTTGTGGGAGGTGCGTGAGTTGGGCAAAAAAATCAAGGTATTT.